What follows are 18 T cell receptor beta chains derived from one specimen sequenced in a study of shared clonotypes between healthy human individuals. The repertoire was sequenced with immunoSEQ multiplex PCR; TCRdb's copy has only in-frame clones and lacks some. The profile covers nearly 2 million clones, with approximately 94% appearing a single time and roughly 1% taken by the ten largest. Naive CD8 isolation took CD45RO-negative cells positively selected for CCR7 and excluded terminally differentiated effector memory CD45RA+ cells. The sample taken for sequencing was naive CD8+ T cells sorted from blood. The receptors come from a young man in good health.

CDR3: CASNGQGPDTQYF. The DNA for the CDR3 is TGTGCCAGCAACGGACAGGGTCCAGATACGCAGTATTTT. The V and J genes are TRBV7-9 and TRBJ2-3, with 8 bases that match TRBD1. Germline loops: CDR1 SEHNR, CDR2 FQNEAQ (reference sequence). The CDR3 is 13 residues long. J gave up 4 bases and V 7 bases, and 4 bases lay outside the gene matches.

Details on this clone: Other nucleotide sequences from this sample produce the same CDR3. The rearrangement joins TRBV6-5 to TRBJ2-7; 7 bases are a match to TRBD1. V gave up 2 bases and J gave up 1 base; unmatched junction bases: 2. CDR3 length equals 14 residues. Germline CDR1 is MNHEY and CDR2 is SVGAGI. The CDR3 nucleotides read TGTGCCAGCAGTTACACAGGGGAATCCTACGAGCAGTACTTC. It codes for CASSYTGESYEQYF.

This sequence joins TRBV7-9 and TRBJ2-7; D may correspond to TRBD1 or TRBD2 (5 bases each). The CDR3 runs 16 residues. Germline V lookup: CDR1 SEHNR, CDR2 FQNEAQ (reference sequence). Between the trimmed V and J ends, which lost 5 bases and 2 bases, there was a span of 19 bases. CDR3 nucleotide sequence: TGTGCCAGCAGCGCCCGAGAGGGCGACAGAACCTACGAGCAGTACTTC. Encoded protein: CASSAREGDRTYEQYF.

The rearrangement links TRBV30 to TRBJ1-2, with 7 bases that match TRBD1. J gave up 4 bases and V 8 bases, and 7 bases lay outside the gene matches. CDR3 length equals 12 residues. Looked up from germline, CDR1 is GTSNPN and CDR2 is SVGIG (reference sequence). The CDR3 here is CAGGEGAYGYTF. The CDR3 bases are TGTGCCGGTGGGGAGGGGGCCTATGGCTACACCTTC.

This clone was counted a few times. The V call is TRBV5-5, the J call TRBJ2-1; D unresolved. The CDR3 has 15 amino acids. The germline V and J ends were trimmed by 4 bases and 2 bases, with 13 bases remaining between them. Germline V gives CDR1 SGHKS, CDR2 YYEKEE (reference sequence). The CDR3 is CASSLGRTTYNEQFF. For the CDR3, the DNA is TGTGCCAGCAGCCTGGGTCGAACAACCTACAATGAGCAGTTCTTC.

This rearrangement joins TRBV6-5 to TRBJ2-2; D unclear. This CDR3 has 13 amino acids. Germline CDR1 is MNHEY and CDR2 is SVGAGI. The V end was cut by 0 bases, the J end by 8 bases, with 7 bases between. The CDR3 loop reads CASSYSPTGELFF. CDR3 bases: TGTGCCAGCAGTTACTCCCCGACAGGGGAGCTGTTTTTT.

This clone has just a few counts. This chain connects TRBV2 to TRBJ2-7; D unresolved. CDR1 is SNHLY, CDR2 FYNNEI, per germline. Trimming left V 4 bases short and J 0 bases short, with 13 bases between. CDR3 size: 15 residues. The CDR3 DNA is TGTGCCAGCAGTGGCCTCACGTCGAGCTCCTACGAGCAGTACTTC. This sequence encodes CASSGLTSSSYEQYF.

The V and J genes are TRBV11-2 and TRBJ2-2, with 7 positions matching TRBD2. J gave up 7 bases and V 3 bases, and 8 bases lay outside the gene matches. CDR1 is SGHAT, CDR2 FQNNGV, per germline. This CDR3 has 15 amino acids. The DNA for the CDR3 is TGTGCCAGCAGCTTGCGACTAGCAAGCGGCGGGGAGCTGTTTTTT. Encoded protein: CASSLRLASGGELFF.

V and J are TRBV4-3 and TRBJ2-5; D is unresolved. Trimming pared 0 bases from V and 3 bases from J, leaving 14 bases between. CDR1 is LGHNA, CDR2 YSLEER, per germline. The CDR3 runs to 16 residues. The CDR3 sequence: CASSQDFGRPKETQYF. CDR3 in DNA: TGCGCCAGCAGCCAAGATTTCGGCAGGCCTAAAGAGACCCAGTACTTC.

Details on this clone: Other nucleotide sequences in the sample specify the same CDR3. This sequence joins TRBV4-3 and TRBJ2-7; no definite D call. CDR1 LGHNA and CDR2 YSLEER come from the germline V gene. The CDR3 has 13 amino acids. Deletions cut 0 bases from V and 4 bases from J, with 7 bases between. The CDR3 reads CASSQDRHYEQYF. The CDR3 nucleotides read TGCGCCAGCAGCCAAGACAGACATTACGAGCAGTACTTC.

V is TRBV9 and J is TRBJ2-1; the D gene is possibly TRBD2 (6 bases). The CDR3 totals 12 residues. Germline V gene sequence: CDR1 SGDLS, CDR2 YYNGEE. The V gene lost 4 bases and the J gene lost 8 bases, with 10 bases spanning the gap. CDR3 nucleotides: TGTGCCAGCAGCCCTACGGGGGATGAGCAGTTCTTC. This sequence encodes CASSPTGDEQFF. The whole variable domain, remainder taken from reference TRBV9 and TRBJ2-1, is DSGVTQTPKHLITATGQRVTLRCSPRSGDLSVYWYQQSLDQGLQFLIQYYNGEERAKGNILERFSAQQFPDLHSELNLSSLELGDSALYFCASSPTGDEQFFGPGTRLTVL.

The chain uses TRBV9 and TRBJ1-1; 9 nucleotides line up with TRBD1. V lost 5 bases and J lost 1; bases outside the gene matches: 9. The CDR3 consists of 16 residues. Germline V gene lookup returns CDR1 SGDLS and CDR2 YYNGEE. CDR3 amino acids: CASSPVGGQGNTEAFF. The CDR3 nucleotides are TGTGCCAGCAGTCCCGTGGGGGGACAGGGGAACACTGAAGCTTTCTTT.

V usage is TRBV7-9 and J usage is TRBJ2-7; 11 positions match TRBD2. Germline V gives CDR1 SEHNR, CDR2 FQNEAQ (reference sequence). The ends lost 4 bases at V and 0 bases at J; junction bases unmatched: 8. This CDR3 has 17 residues. The CDR3 coding sequence is TGTGCCAGCAGCTCCTCCCTAGCGGGAGGTTTCTCCTACGAGCAGTACTTC. Its translation is CASSSSLAGGFSYEQYF.

The CDR3 region has the DNA TGTGCCAGCAGTTTATCGGGAGGGACTATCACAGATACGCAGTATTTT. This gives the protein CASSLSGGTITDTQYF. The chain recombines TRBV27 with TRBJ2-3; 7 bases fit TRBD2. The CDR3 is made up of 16 amino acids. J gave up 2 bases and V 0 bases, and 5 bases lay outside the gene matches. Per the germline V gene, CDR1 is MNHEY and CDR2 is SMNVEV (reference sequence).

The chain has TRBV4-1 and TRBJ2-7; 7 bases are shared with TRBD2. Germline V CDR1 and CDR2: MGHRA, YSYEKL. This CDR3 has 17 residues. Unmatched junction bases numbered 11, after V lost 1 base and J lost 2 bases. The CDR3 is CASSQVVAGGSTYEQYF. The CDR3, as DNA: TGCGCCAGCAGCCAAGTGGTAGCGGGCGGATCTACCTACGAGCAGTACTTC.

This clone was counted a few times. The chain has TRBV4-3 and TRBJ2-7; the D call may be TRBD1 or TRBD2 (5 bases each). Trimming removed 1 base from V and 3 bases from J, with 10 bases in between. In germline, CDR1 is LGHNA, CDR2 YSLEER. The CDR3 covers 14 residues. Here the CDR3 DNA reads TGCGCCAGCAGCCAAGCAGAGGGACGCTACGAGCAGTACTTC. Translation: CASSQAEGRYEQYF.

The chain is built from TRBV6-5 and TRBJ2-3; D might be TRBD2 (5 bases). This CDR3 is 15 amino acids long. Trimming took off 4 bases at V and 0 bases at J, with 11 bases between the two ends. Germline V lookup: CDR1 MNHEY, CDR2 SVGAGI. CDR3 amino acids: CASSFFEGSTDTQYF. In DNA form, the CDR3 reads TGTGCCAGCAGTTTTTTTGAGGGAAGCACAGATACGCAGTATTTT.

The CDR3 is CASSSRQGSDTQYF. The CDR3 region has the DNA TGTGCCAGCAGTTCCCGACAGGGGTCAGATACGCAGTATTTT. The chain carries TRBV27 and TRBJ2-3; the match to TRBD1 covers 8 bases. There are 14 residues in the CDR3. V shed 4 bases, J shed 4 bases, and the junction held 4 bases outside the gene matches. The germline gives CDR1 MNHEY, CDR2 SMNVEV (reference sequence).